One and the same sample provided the 17 T cell receptor beta chains below, sequenced in a study of control samples from healthy donors and cancer patients. Assay: immunoSEQ multiplex PCR; the TCRdb copy retains only in-frame clones and omits some. Here the sample spans roughly 45,000 clones, more than 80% being singletons. The sample consisted of PBMCs. These receptors were taken from a man aged 25-40 years with colorectal cancer.

The rearrangement links TRBV7-9 to TRBJ1-1, with D maybe TRBD1 (6 bases). This CDR3 region has 14 residues. V lost 7 bases and J 3 bases, leaving 15 bases between the germline ends. Germline assignment: CDR1 SEHNR and CDR2 FQNEAQ (reference sequence). CDR3 DNA sequence: TGTGCCAGCACCCCCACAGGGTCTGACACTGAAGCTTTCTTT. Protein sequence: CASTPTGSDTEAFF.

This clone was picked up one time. V is TRBV19 and J is TRBJ1-2; D remains ambiguous. The germline CDR1 and CDR2 sequences are LNHDA and SQIVND (reference sequence). The germline V and J ends were trimmed by 4 bases and 9 bases, with 12 bases remaining between them. The CDR3 runs to 12 residues. CDR3 sequence reads: CASSKIGPSYTF. The CDR3 DNA sequence: TGTGCCAGTAGTAAGATTGGGCCTAGCTACACCTTC.

This clone was counted a single time. The chain has TRBV12-3 or TRBV12-4 and TRBJ1-5; D not resolved. With 8 bases removed from V and 4 bases from J, the gap between germline ends came to 9 bases. This CDR3 is built from 12 residues. CDR3 nucleotides: TGTGCCAGCGCGGCACAGAATCAGCCCCAGCATTTT. Translation: CASAAQNQPQHF.

The rearrangement joins TRBV19 to TRBJ1-5; D unclear. CDR3 length: 15 amino acids. The ends were cut back, 1 base at V and 5 bases at J, with 12 bases in the middle. The germline CDR1 and CDR2 sequences are LNHDA and SQIVND (reference sequence). The CDR3 bases are TGTGCCAGTAGTATAGGGGTTGGGTCCTATCAGCCCCAGCATTTT. Translation gives CASSIGVGSYQPQHF.

The V call is TRBV5-1, the J call TRBJ2-1; D is tentatively TRBD1 or TRBD2 (6 bases each). Trimming removed 0 bases from V and 7 bases from J, with 14 bases in between. This CDR3 spans 15 amino acids. Germline CDR1 is SGHRS and CDR2 is YFSETQ. The CDR3 loop is CASSLDGQGRNEQFF. The CDR3 DNA sequence: TGCGCCAGCAGCTTGGACGGTCAGGGGAGGAATGAGCAGTTCTTC.

The chain couples TRBV7-2 to TRBJ2-3; 10 nucleotides align to TRBD1. V trimming: 5 bases; J trimming: 3 bases; junction bases outside the gene matches: 2. The CDR3 is made up of 14 amino acids. Looked up from germline, CDR1 is SGHTA and CDR2 is FQGNSA. CDR3 sequence reads: CASSLGQGTDTQYF. CDR3 DNA: TGTGCCAGCAGCCTGGGACAGGGGACAGATACGCAGTATTTT.

The V gene is TRBV4-3, the J gene TRBJ2-3, with D possibly being TRBD2 (5 bases). Trimming removed 2 bases at V and 0 bases at J, with 15 bases between. There are 17 residues in the CDR3. Germline CDR1 and CDR2: LGHNA and YSLEER. CDR3 in amino acids: CASSQRSSTYSTDTQYF. In DNA, the CDR3 is TGCGCCAGCAGCCAAAGGTCTAGCACTTATAGCACAGATACGCAGTATTTT.

This rearrangement joins TRBV6-2 or TRBV6-3 to TRBJ2-5; D uncertain. This CDR3 has 13 residues. Trimming pared 0 bases from V and 5 bases from J, leaving 7 bases between. Germline V lookup: CDR1 MNHEY, CDR2 SVGEGT. The CDR3, as DNA: TGTGCCAGCAGTTACTCCCGGGTTGAGACCCAGTACTTC. This encodes CASSYSRVETQYF.

This clone occurred once. The gene calls are TRBV5-1 and TRBJ2-3; the D gene is possibly TRBD2 (5 bases). Trimming took off 1 base at V and 2 bases at J, with 11 bases between the two ends. Germline assignment: CDR1 SGHRS and CDR2 YFSETQ. This CDR3 spans 15 amino acids. CDR3 DNA: TGCGCCAGCAGCTTGTCGGGGTCCCTCACAGATACGCAGTATTTT. This translates into CASSLSGSLTDTQYF.

The rearrangement links TRBV5-4 to TRBJ2-2; D is possibly TRBD2 (6 bases). CDR1 SGHNT and CDR2 YYREEE come from the germline V gene (reference sequence). This CDR3 spans 13 amino acids. The V end lost 1 base, the J end lost 6 bases, and 7 bases lay between the germline ends. The CDR3 reads CASSLTGAGELFF. DNA of the CDR3: TGTGCCAGCAGCTTGACGGGGGCCGGGGAGCTGTTTTTT.

V is TRBV7-9 and J is TRBJ1-2; possible D gene TRBD1, 5 bases. The CDR3 covers 15 residues. Germline V gene lookup returns CDR1 SEHNR and CDR2 FQNEAQ (reference sequence). The V end was cut by 5 bases, the J end by 5 bases, with 18 bases between. Here the CDR3 reads CASSEFPGDWYGYTF. The CDR3 DNA sequence: TGTGCCAGCAGCGAATTCCCGGGGGATTGGTATGGCTACACCTTC.

The V call is TRBV18, the J call TRBJ2-3, with 7 bases aligning to TRBD1. Trimming removed 1 base from V and 1 base from J; junction bases left unmatched: 2. Germline V lookup: CDR1 KGHSH, CDR2 LQKENI. The CDR3 sequence is 15 residues long. This chain's CDR3 is CASSPRQGGTDTQYF. Here the CDR3 DNA reads TGTGCCAGCTCACCACGACAGGGTGGCACAGATACGCAGTATTTT.

A single count supports this clone. The chain uses TRBV6-5 and TRBJ2-3, with D uncertain. The CDR3 loop spans 16 amino acids. Germline V lookup: CDR1 MNHEY, CDR2 SVGAGI. Between the trimmed V and J ends, which lost 2 bases and 2 bases, there was a span of 14 bases. CDR3 coding DNA: TGTGCCAGCAGTTACCTGAGGCTGGCTACCACAGATACGCAGTATTTT. It codes for CASSYLRLATTDTQYF.

The chain is built from TRBV4-3 and TRBJ2-1; 10 nucleotides align to TRBD2. The germline V gene encodes CDR1 LGHNA and CDR2 YSLEER. The CDR3 has 15 amino acids. After removal of 2 bases from V and 8 bases from J, the junction contained 6 bases not matched to a gene. CDR3 region: CASSQTAGGVDEQFF. In DNA form, the CDR3 reads TGCGCCAGCAGCCAAACAGCGGGGGGGGTCGATGAGCAGTTCTTC.

The chain is built from TRBV5-1 and TRBJ1-4, with D possibly TRBD1 on 6 matching bases. Germline-derived CDR1 and CDR2 are SGHRS and YFSETQ. V gave up 0 bases and J gave up 8 bases, with 11 bases separating them. The CDR3 totals 14 residues. The CDR3: CASSLEQGGEKLFF. CDR3 nucleotide sequence: TGCGCCAGCAGCTTGGAACAGGGTGGGGAAAAACTGTTTTTT.

A single count supports this clone. The chain recombines TRBV12-5 with TRBJ1-1; D ambiguous. The CDR3 length is 14 residues. With 5 bases removed from V and 11 bases from J, the gap between germline ends came to 21 bases. From germline, CDR1 is LGHNT and CDR2 FRNRAP. As DNA, the CDR3 is TGTGCTAGTGGTACCTCGCAAAGGCATGGAAAGGCTTTCTTT. This translates into CASGTSQRHGKAFF.

The rearrangement joins TRBV10-3 to TRBJ2-2; D possibly corresponds to TRBD1 (6 bases). The germline V and J ends were trimmed by 5 bases and 9 bases, with 19 bases remaining between them. The CDR3 runs to 15 residues. CDR1 and CDR2 (germline): ENHRY, SYGVKD. CDR3 DNA: TGTGCCATCAGTTTACAGGACGGGGACATTCGGGAGCTGTTTTTT. Its protein is CAISLQDGDIRELFF.